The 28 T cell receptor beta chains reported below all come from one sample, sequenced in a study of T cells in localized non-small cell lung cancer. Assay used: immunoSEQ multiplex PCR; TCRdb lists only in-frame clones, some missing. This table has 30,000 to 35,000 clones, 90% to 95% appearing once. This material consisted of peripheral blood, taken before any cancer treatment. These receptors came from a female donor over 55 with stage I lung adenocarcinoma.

CDR3 DNA: TGTGCCAGCAGTTCGCGACAGGGGCAGGGCTATGGCTACACCTTC. Its translation is CASSSRQGQGYGYTF. V gene TRBV27 combines with J gene TRBJ1-2; 8 nucleotides match TRBD1. CDR3 size: 15 residues. After removal of 4 bases from V and 4 bases from J, the junction contained 8 bases not matched to a gene. CDR1 MNHEY and CDR2 SMNVEV come from the germline V gene (reference sequence).

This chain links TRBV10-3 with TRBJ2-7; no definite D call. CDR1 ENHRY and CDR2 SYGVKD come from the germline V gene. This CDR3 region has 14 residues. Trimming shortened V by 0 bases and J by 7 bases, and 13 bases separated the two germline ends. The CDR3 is CAISESKGSGEQYF. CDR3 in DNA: TGTGCCATCAGTGAGTCGAAGGGTTCGGGTGAGCAGTACTTC.

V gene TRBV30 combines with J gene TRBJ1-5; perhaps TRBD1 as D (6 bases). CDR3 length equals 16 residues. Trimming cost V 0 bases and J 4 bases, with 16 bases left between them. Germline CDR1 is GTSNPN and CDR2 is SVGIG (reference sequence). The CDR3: CAWSVRGGRGNQPQHF. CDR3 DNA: TGTGCCTGGAGTGTACGGGGAGGGAGGGGGAATCAGCCCCAGCATTTT.

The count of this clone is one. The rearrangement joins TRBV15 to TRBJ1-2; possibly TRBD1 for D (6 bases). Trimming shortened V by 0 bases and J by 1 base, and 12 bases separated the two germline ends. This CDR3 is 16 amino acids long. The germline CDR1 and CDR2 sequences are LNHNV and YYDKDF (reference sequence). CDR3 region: CATSRDWQGLNYGYTF. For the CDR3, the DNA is TGTGCCACCAGCAGAGATTGGCAGGGGCTTAACTATGGCTACACCTTC.

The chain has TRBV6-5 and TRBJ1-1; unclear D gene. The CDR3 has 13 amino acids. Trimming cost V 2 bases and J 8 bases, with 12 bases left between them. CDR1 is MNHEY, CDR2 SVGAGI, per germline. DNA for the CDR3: TGTGCCAGCAGTTACAGGCAGGCCCTCGAAGCTTTCTTT. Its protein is CASSYRQALEAFF.

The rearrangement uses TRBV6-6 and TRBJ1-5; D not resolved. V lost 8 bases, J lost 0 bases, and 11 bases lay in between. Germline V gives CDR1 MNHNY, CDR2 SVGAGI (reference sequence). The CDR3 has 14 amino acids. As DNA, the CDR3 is TGTGCCAGCGGGAGGACCGATAGCAATCAGCCCCAGCATTTT. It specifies CASGRTDSNQPQHF.

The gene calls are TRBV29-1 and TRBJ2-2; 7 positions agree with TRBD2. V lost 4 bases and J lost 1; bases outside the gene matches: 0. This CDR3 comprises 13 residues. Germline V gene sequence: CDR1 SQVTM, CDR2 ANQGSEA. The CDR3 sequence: CSVGGGNTGELFF. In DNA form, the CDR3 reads TGCAGCGTTGGCGGGGGGAACACCGGGGAGCTGTTTTTT.

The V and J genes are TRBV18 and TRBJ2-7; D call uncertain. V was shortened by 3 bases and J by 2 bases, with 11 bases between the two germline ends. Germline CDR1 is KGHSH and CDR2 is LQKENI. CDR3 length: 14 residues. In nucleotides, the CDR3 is TGTGCCAGCTCACCGTACCACGGAACCTACGAGCAGTACGTC. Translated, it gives CASSPYHGTYEQYV.

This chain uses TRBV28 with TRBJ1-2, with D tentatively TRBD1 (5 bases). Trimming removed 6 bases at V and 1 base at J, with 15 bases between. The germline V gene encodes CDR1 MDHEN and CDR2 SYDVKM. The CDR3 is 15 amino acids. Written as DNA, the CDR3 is TGTGCCAGCAGCCCTGACAGACTCCTTAACTATGGCTACACCTTC. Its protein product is CASSPDRLLNYGYTF.

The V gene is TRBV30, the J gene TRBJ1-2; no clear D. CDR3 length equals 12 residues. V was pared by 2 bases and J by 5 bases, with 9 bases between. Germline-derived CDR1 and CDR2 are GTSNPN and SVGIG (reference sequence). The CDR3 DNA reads TGTGCCTGGAGTCGGGGAACATATGGCTACACCTTC. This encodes CAWSRGTYGYTF.

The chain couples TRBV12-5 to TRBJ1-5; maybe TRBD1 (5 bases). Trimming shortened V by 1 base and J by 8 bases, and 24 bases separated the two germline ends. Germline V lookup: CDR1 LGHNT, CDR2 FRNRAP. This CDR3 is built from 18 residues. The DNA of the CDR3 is TGTGCTAGTGGTTTGGCTGGGCACGGGACGAGGGAAGGTGAGCCCCAGCATTTT. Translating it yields CASGLAGHGTREGEPQHF.

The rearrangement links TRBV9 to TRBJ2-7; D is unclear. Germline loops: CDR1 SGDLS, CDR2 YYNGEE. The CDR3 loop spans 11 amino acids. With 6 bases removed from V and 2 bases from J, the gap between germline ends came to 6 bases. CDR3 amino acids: CASTLAYEQYV. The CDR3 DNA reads TGTGCCAGCACCCTAGCCTACGAGCAGTACGTC.

DNA for the CDR3: TGTGCCAGCAGCTTGACAGGGGAGGCTAACTATGGCTACACCTTC. This codes for CASSLTGEANYGYTF. This sequence joins TRBV7-9 and TRBJ1-2; 8 bases align to TRBD1. The trim removed 3 bases at V and 0 bases at J, leaving 3 bases unmatched. The CDR3 contains 15 residues. Germline CDR1 is SEHNR and CDR2 is FQNEAQ (reference sequence).

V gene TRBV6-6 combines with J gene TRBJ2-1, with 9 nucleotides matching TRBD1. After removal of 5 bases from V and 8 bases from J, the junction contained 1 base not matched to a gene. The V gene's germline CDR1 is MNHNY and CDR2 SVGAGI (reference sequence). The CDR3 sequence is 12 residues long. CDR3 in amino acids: CASSDRGDEQFF. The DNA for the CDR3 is TGTGCCAGCAGTGACAGGGGGGATGAGCAGTTCTTC.

The DNA for the CDR3 is TGTGCCAGTAGTCCCGGGACAGGGACCTTTTTTATTCAGCCCCAGCATTTT. Translated: CASSPGTGTFFIQPQHF. This chain uses TRBV19 with TRBJ1-5; 9 bases fit TRBD1. This CDR3 spans 17 amino acids. The germline gives CDR1 LNHDA, CDR2 SQIVND (reference sequence). With 5 bases clipped from V and 6 bases from J, the junction kept 14 bases outside the gene matches.

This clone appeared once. The CDR3 reads CASSLQGARETQYF. The CDR3, as DNA: TGTGCCAGCAGCCTACAGGGGGCGCGAGAGACCCAGTACTTC. V gene TRBV7-6 combines with J gene TRBJ2-5, with TRBD1 identical over 9 bases. The ends lost 5 bases at V and 4 bases at J; junction bases unmatched: 5. This CDR3 comprises 14 residues. Germline loops: CDR1 SGHVS, CDR2 FNYEAQ.

This chain's CDR3 is CASSEAGTSTDTQYF. The CDR3 region has the DNA TGTGCCAGCAGTGAAGCGGGGACTAGCACAGATACGCAGTATTTT. J is TRBJ2-3 and V is TRBV2; the D gene is possibly TRBD2 (6 bases). Germline CDR1 SNHLY, CDR2 FYNNEI. The CDR3 has 15 residues. The V end lost 0 bases, the J end lost 0 bases, and 7 bases lay between the germline ends.

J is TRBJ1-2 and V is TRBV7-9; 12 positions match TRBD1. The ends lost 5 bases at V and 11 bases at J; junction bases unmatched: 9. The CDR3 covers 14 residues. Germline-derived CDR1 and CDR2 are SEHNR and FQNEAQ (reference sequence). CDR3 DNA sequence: TGTGCCAGCAGCCCTATCGGGACAGGGGGCAGGTACACCTTC. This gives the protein CASSPIGTGGRYTF.

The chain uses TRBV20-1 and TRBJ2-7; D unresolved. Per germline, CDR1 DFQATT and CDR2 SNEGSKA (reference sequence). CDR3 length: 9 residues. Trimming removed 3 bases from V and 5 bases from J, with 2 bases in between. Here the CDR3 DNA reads TGCAGTGCTAGTAACGAGCAGTACTTC. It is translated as CSASNEQYF.

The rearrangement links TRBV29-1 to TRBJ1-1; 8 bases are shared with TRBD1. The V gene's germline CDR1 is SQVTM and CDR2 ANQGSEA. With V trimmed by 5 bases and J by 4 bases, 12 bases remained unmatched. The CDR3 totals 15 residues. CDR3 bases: TGCAGCGTTCGGGGGACAGGAAGAGGGTCCACTGAAGCTTTCTTT. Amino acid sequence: CSVRGTGRGSTEAFF.

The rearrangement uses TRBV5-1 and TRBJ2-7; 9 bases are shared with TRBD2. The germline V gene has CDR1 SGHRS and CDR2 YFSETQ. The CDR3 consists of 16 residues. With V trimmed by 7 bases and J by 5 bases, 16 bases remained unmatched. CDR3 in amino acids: CASRRDGRTSEHEQYV. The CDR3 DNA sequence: TGCGCCAGCCGACGGGACGGCCGGACTAGCGAACACGAGCAGTACGTC.

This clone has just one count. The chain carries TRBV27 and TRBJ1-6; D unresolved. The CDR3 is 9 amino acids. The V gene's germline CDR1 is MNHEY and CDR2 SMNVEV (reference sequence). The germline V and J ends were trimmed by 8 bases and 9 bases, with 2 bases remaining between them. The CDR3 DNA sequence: TGTGCCAGCCCTTCACCCCTCCACTTT. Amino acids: CASPSPLHF.

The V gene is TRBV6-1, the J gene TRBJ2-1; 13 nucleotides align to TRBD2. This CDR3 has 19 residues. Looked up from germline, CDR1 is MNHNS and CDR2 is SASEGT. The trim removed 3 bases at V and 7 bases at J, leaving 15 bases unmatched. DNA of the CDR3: TGTGCCAGCAGTGAGCAACTAGCGGGAGGGACATCGGATCGGAATGAGCAGTTCTTC. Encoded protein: CASSEQLAGGTSDRNEQFF.

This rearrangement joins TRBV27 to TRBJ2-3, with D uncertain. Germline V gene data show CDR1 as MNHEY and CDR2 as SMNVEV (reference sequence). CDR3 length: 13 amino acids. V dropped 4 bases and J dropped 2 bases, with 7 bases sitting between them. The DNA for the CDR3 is TGTGCCAGCAGTTCCCCCCCCACAGATACGCAGTATTTT. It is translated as CASSSPPTDTQYF.

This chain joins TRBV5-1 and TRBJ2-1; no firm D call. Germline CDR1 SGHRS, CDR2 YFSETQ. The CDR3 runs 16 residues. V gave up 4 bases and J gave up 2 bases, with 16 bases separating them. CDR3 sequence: CASSPVLNEPYNEQFF. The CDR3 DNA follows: TGCGCCAGCAGCCCCGTTTTGAATGAACCCTACAATGAGCAGTTCTTC.

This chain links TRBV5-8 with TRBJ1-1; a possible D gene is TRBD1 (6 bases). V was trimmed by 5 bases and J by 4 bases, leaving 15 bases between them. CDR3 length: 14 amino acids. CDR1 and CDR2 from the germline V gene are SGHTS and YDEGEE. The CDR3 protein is CASRYRGTGTEAFF. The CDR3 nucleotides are TGTGCCAGCAGATATAGGGGGACGGGCACTGAAGCTTTCTTT.

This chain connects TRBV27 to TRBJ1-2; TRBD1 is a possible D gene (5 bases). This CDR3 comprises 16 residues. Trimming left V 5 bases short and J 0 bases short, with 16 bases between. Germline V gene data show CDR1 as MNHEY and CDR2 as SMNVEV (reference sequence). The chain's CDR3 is CASSPTGTLPNYGYTF. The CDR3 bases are TGTGCCAGCAGTCCAACCGGGACCCTTCCTAACTATGGCTACACCTTC.

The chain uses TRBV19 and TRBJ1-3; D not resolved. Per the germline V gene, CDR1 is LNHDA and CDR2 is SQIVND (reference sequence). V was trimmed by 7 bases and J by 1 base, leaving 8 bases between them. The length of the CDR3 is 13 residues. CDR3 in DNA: TGTGCCAGTATCTCGGGGTCTGGAAACACCATATATTTT. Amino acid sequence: CASISGSGNTIYF.